This passage covers 4 T cell receptor beta chains from one sample sequenced in a study of T cell repertoires in cytomegalovirus infection. TCRdb re-derived calls from the reads in MiXCR, one entry per CDR3 protein. The sample has some 180,000 distinct CDR3 sequences, nearly 9.5% seen once. The sequencing input was PBMCs. These receptors all come from a human donor in good health (CMV status not recorded). Some clones in this sample may be carry-over from other donors' samples.

The V and J genes are TRBV6-2 or TRBV6-3 and TRBJ1-2, with D maybe TRBD1 (5 bases). The CDR3 is made up of 13 amino acids. V was clipped by 5 bases and J by 8 bases, with 15 bases between them. Germline V lookup: CDR1 MNHEY, CDR2 SVGEGT. CDR3 sequence: CASSRLRGDGYTF. The CDR3 nucleotides read TGTGCCAGCAGTAGACTTAGGGGTGACGGCTACACCTTC.

This chain links TRBV30 with TRBJ1-2; the match to TRBD1 covers 8 bases. The ends lost 1 base at V and 12 bases at J; junction bases unmatched: 10. CDR3 length: 13 amino acids. Germline CDR1 is GTSNPN and CDR2 is SVGIG (reference sequence). The chain's CDR3 is CAWSASGQGSNTF. The DNA for the CDR3 is TGTGCCTGGAGTGCGTCTGGACAGGGCAGTAACACCTTC. Complete variable domain (other parts from reference TRBV30 and TRBJ1-2): SQTIHQWPATLVQPVGSPLSLECTVEGTSNPNLYWYRQAAGRGLQLLFYSVGIGQISSEVPQNLSASRPQDRQFILSSKKLLLSDSGFYLCAWSASGQGSNTFGSGTRLTVV.

There are a few counts of this clonotype. The rearrangement joins TRBV5-1 to TRBJ1-5; 9 bases map to TRBD1. Germline assignment: CDR1 SGHRS and CDR2 YFSETQ. The CDR3 is made up of 14 amino acids. V lost 3 bases and J lost 6; bases outside the gene matches: 4. The CDR3 coding sequence is TGCGCCAGCAGCTCGGGACAGGGAGGTCAGCCCCAGCATTTT. Translation gives CASSSGQGGQPQHF.

This clonotype occurred many times. The rearrangement joins TRBV27 to TRBJ2-2; 8 positions match TRBD2. This CDR3 region has 19 residues. V lost 2 bases, J lost 0 bases, and 11 bases stayed unmatched. The germline CDR1 and CDR2 sequences are MNHEY and SMNVEV (reference sequence). The CDR3 is CASSLRPPLAGPNTGELFF. Written as DNA, the CDR3 is TGTGCCAGCAGTTTAAGGCCCCCGCTAGCGGGCCCGAACACCGGGGAGCTGTTTTTT.